This T cell receptor (beta chain) was sequenced during a study of T-cell reconstitution after alpha-beta-depleted transplantation in children. General study findings and limits: Newly made T cells mostly supplied T-cell counts and diversity one year after transplant. About two months after transplant, alpha-beta T cells reportedly came from several hundred expanded graft clones.

Concerning this clonotype itself: Its antigen is undetermined.

Unique molecular identifiers were incorporated when the TCRbeta library was constructed. TCRdb used MiXCR to reprocess the PCR reads, holding one entry per CDR3 protein. The sample has about 310,000 distinct CDR3 sequences, 20% to 30% seen once; the top ten hold 11%. The sequence came from a male patient younger than 18 who had a stem cell transplant for acute lymphoblastic leukemia, so the T cells may come from the graft donor. The sample was PBMCs, mostly from graft donor cells, taken 180 days after TCRalphabeta/CD19-depleted stem cell transplant.

Written as DNA, the CDR3 is TGTGCCAGCCTTTCAGGGGGCACTGAAGCTTTCTTT. It yields the protein CASLSGGTEAFF. V usage is TRBV27 and J usage is TRBJ1-1; 7 positions match TRBD1. J gave up 4 bases and V 8 bases, and 4 bases lay outside the gene matches. The CDR3 has 12 amino acids. The germline CDR1 and CDR2 sequences are MNHEY and SMNVEV (reference sequence).